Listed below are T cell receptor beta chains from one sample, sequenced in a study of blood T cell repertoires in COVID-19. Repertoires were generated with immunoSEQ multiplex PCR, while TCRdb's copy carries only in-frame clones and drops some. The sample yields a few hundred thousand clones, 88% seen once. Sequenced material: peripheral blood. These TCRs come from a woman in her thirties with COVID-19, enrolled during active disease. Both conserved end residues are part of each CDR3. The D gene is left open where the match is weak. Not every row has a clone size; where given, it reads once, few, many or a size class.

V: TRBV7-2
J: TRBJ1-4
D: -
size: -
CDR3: CASSPGGRNEKLFF
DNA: TGTGCCAGCAGCCCTGGCGGGAGAAATGAAAAACTGTTTTTT

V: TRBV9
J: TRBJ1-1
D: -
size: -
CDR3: CASSVAWAATEAFF
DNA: TGTGCCAGCAGCGTAGCATGGGCTGCCACTGAAGCTTTCTTT

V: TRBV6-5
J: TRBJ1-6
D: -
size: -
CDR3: CASRTESWSPLHF
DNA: TGTGCCAGCAGGACAGAGTCGTGGTCACCCCTCCACTTT

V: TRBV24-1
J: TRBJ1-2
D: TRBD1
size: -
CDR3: CATSARQGAYGYTF
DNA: TGTGCCACCAGTGCCAGACAGGGAGCCTATGGCTACACCTTC

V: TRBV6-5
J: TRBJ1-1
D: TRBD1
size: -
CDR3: CASSSPGTGVTFF
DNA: TGTGCCAGCAGTTCCCCCGGGACAGGGGTAACTTTCTTT

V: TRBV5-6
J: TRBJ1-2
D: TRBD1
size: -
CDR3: CASSFPWDSPNYGYTF
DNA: TGTGCCAGCAGCTTCCCCTGGGACAGCCCTAACTATGGCTACACCTTC

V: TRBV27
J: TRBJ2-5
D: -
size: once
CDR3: CASSLGRYQETQYF
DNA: TGTGCCAGCAGTTTGGGCAGGTACCAAGAGACCCAGTACTTC

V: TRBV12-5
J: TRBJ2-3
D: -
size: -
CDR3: CASGLPALPGTSTDTQYF
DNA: TGTGCTAGTGGTTTGCCCGCCCTTCCGGGGACTAGCACAGATACGCAGTATTTT

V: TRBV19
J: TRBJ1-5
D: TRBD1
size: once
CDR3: CASSLGQGPNQPQHF
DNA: TGTGCCAGTAGCCTCGGACAGGGGCCAAATCAGCCCCAGCATTTT

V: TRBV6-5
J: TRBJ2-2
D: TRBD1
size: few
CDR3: CASSNSRDRGELFF
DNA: TGTGCCAGCAGTAATTCCCGGGACAGGGGGGAGCTGTTTTTT

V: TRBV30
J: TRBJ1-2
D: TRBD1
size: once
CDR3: CAWSVGTGGGYTF
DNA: TGTGCCTGGAGTGTAGGGACAGGGGGCGGCTACACCTTC

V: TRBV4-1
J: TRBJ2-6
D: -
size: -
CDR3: CASSQWLSGANVLTF
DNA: TGCGCCAGCAGCCAATGGCTGTCTGGGGCCAACGTCCTGACTTTC

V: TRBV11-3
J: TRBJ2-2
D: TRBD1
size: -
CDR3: CASRPDRGIGELFF
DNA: TGTGCCAGCAGACCGGACAGGGGGATCGGGGAGCTGTTTTTT

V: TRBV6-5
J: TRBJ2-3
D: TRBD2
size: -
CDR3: CASSYSSGGTDTQYF
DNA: TGTGCCAGCAGTTACAGTAGCGGGGGAACAGATACGCAGTATTTT

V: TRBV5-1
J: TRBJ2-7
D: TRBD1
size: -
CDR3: CASSSGPRTGIYEQYF
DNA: TGCGCCAGCAGCTCGGGACCTCGGACAGGGATCTACGAGCAGTACTTC

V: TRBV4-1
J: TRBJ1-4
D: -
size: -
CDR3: CASSQPSGRKNEKLFF
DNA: TGCGCCAGCAGCCAACCCTCTGGCAGGAAAAATGAAAAACTGTTTTTT

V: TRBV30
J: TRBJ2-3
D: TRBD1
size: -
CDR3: CALQGDEPDTQYF
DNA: TGTGCCTTACAGGGGGACGAGCCAGATACGCAGTATTTT

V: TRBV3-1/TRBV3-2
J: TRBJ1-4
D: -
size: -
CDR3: CASSQANRVGEKLFF
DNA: TGTGCCAGCAGCCAAGCAAACAGGGTGGGAGAAAAACTGTTTTTT

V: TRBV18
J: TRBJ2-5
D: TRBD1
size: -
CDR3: CASSTNRGQETQYF
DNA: TGTGCCAGCTCAACAAACAGGGGCCAAGAGACCCAGTACTTC